Many counts were recorded for the clone carrying this T cell receptor (beta chain). The antigen remains unidentified. This entry is derived from a study of T cells in Graves' hyperthyroidism and ophthalmopathy. Study at large: Once the initial diagnosis was made, peripheral blood was obtained before any treatment. General study findings and limits: Among thyroid clonotypes expanded above 0.001, most also appeared in blood.

V lost 3 bases, J lost 4 bases, and 8 bases stayed unmatched. Germline V CDR1 and CDR2: MDHEN, SYDVKM. The CDR3 covers 16 residues. RNA transcripts served as the template for amplifying TCR beta CDR3 regions. The study used the HTBI primer set for a first-round RT-PCR of the TCR CDR3. TCRdb re-called the multiplex PCR reads with MiXCR, one entry per CDR3 protein. The table includes 500,000 or so distinct CDR3 sequences, 15% to 20% detected once. The TCR comes from a woman younger than 45 with Graves' ophthalmopathy. The V gene is TRBV28, the J gene TRBJ2-1; 8 bases map to TRBD2. The sequencing sample was made of blood. The DNA for the CDR3 is TGTGCCAGCAGTTTCCCGCTAGCGGGCCTTTACAATGAGCAGTTCTTC. Translating it yields CASSFPLAGLYNEQFF.